The 16 T cell receptor beta chains reported below all come from one sample, sequenced in a study of shared clonotypes between healthy human individuals. The repertoire was sequenced with immunoSEQ multiplex PCR; TCRdb's copy has only in-frame clones and lacks some. Here the sample spans some 1.5 million clones, approximately 97% being singletons. Sequenced input: naive CD4+ T cells sorted from blood. As for subset: CD45RA+ positively selected. Receptor source: a man aged 25 to 45 in good health.

This sequence joins TRBV27 and TRBJ2-7; 8 positions agree with TRBD2. J lost 8 bases, V lost 5 bases, and 11 bases had no gene match. Germline V gene lookup returns CDR1 MNHEY and CDR2 SMNVEV (reference sequence). There are 14 residues in the CDR3. The CDR3 region is CASSPRGAPLKQYF. Written as DNA, the CDR3 is TGTGCCAGCAGTCCGCGGGGGGCCCCCCTCAAGCAGTACTTC.

This rearrangement joins TRBV30 to TRBJ2-1; 9 positions agree with TRBD2. CDR1 is GTSNPN, CDR2 SVGIG, per germline (reference sequence). With 0 bases clipped from V and 7 bases from J, the junction kept 7 bases outside the gene matches. The CDR3 runs to 15 residues. The CDR3 is CAWSVRSGSRNEQFF. The CDR3 nucleotides read TGTGCCTGGAGTGTACGTAGCGGGAGTCGGAATGAGCAGTTCTTC. Full variable domain (remainder filled in from reference TRBV30 and TRBJ2-1): SQTIHQWPATLVQPVGSPLSLECTVEGTSNPNLYWYRQAAGRGLQLLFYSVGIGQISSEVPQNLSASRPQDRQFILSSKKLLLSDSGFYLCAWSVRSGSRNEQFFGPGTRLTVL.

On this clone itself: Other DNA sequences of this sample code for an identical CDR3. This chain uses TRBV6-1 with TRBJ1-4; D remains ambiguous. Deletions cut 1 base from V and 0 bases from J, with 3 bases between. CDR1 is MNHNS and CDR2 is SASEGT in the germline V gene. This CDR3 contains 14 residues. The CDR3 loop is CASSEGPTNEKLFF. The CDR3 DNA reads as TGTGCCAGCAGTGAAGGACCAACTAATGAAAAACTGTTTTTT.

This chain uses TRBV9 with TRBJ2-3, with 8 bases fitting TRBD2. This CDR3 is built from 16 residues. Germline CDR1 SGDLS, CDR2 YYNGEE. With V trimmed by 0 bases and J by 6 bases, 9 bases remained unmatched. Written as DNA, the CDR3 is TGTGCCAGCAGCGTAGTCTCGGGAGGGCCAGCTGATACGCAGTATTTT. This codes for CASSVVSGGPADTQYF.

The V call is TRBV28, the J call TRBJ2-7, with a tentative D call TRBD1 (6 bases). The CDR3 is made up of 15 amino acids. The V end was cut by 9 bases, the J end by 2 bases, with 20 bases between. Per germline, CDR1 MDHEN and CDR2 SYDVKM. In DNA form, the CDR3 reads TGTGCCAGTCAGTTTCCTACAGGGCTCACCTACGAGCAGTACTTC. This codes for CASQFPTGLTYEQYF.

The chain employs TRBV5-1 and TRBJ1-4; D is perhaps TRBD1 (6 bases). V lost 7 bases to trimming and J lost 3 bases, with 10 bases between them. The CDR3 consists of 13 residues. The germline V gene has CDR1 SGHRS and CDR2 YFSETQ. CDR3 sequence reads: CASQGIPNEKLFF. The CDR3, as DNA: TGCGCCAGCCAGGGGATACCTAATGAAAAACTGTTTTTT.

The CDR3 sequence: CASSDLAGGTDTQYF. For the CDR3, the DNA is TGTGCCAGCAGTGACCTAGCGGGAGGCACAGATACGCAGTATTTT. V usage is TRBV6-4 and J usage is TRBJ2-3; 10 bases match TRBD2. With V trimmed by 2 bases and J by 1 base, 0 bases remained unmatched. Germline V gene data show CDR1 as MRHNA and CDR2 as SNTAGT. The CDR3 has 15 residues.

This rearrangement joins TRBV5-4 to TRBJ2-1; no clear D gene. The V end was cut by 2 bases, the J end by 4 bases, with 10 bases between. Germline V gene sequence: CDR1 SGHNT, CDR2 YYREEE (reference sequence). This CDR3 is built from 14 residues. In DNA form, the CDR3 reads TGTGCCAGCAGCTTCCCTACTATATACAATGAGCAGTTCTTC. This gives the protein CASSFPTIYNEQFF.

This clone came up once. The chain recombines TRBV15 with TRBJ2-7; D may be TRBD1 (5 bases). The CDR3 totals 15 residues. From germline, CDR1 is LNHNV and CDR2 YYDKDF (reference sequence). Deletions cut 0 bases from V and 6 bases from J, with 15 bases between. CDR3 amino acids: CATSRDFSQGSEQYF. CDR3 DNA: TGTGCCACCAGCAGAGATTTCTCCCAGGGCAGCGAGCAGTACTTC.

This clone was seen more than once but under ten times. The V call is TRBV5-1, the J call TRBJ1-5; 7 bases map to TRBD1. Germline CDR1 and CDR2: SGHRS and YFSETQ. This CDR3 comprises 15 residues. Trimming took 0 bases from V and 6 from J; bases not matched to a gene: 6. The CDR3 region is CASSLETGWGQPQHF. In nucleotides, the CDR3 is TGCGCCAGCAGCTTGGAGACAGGGTGGGGTCAGCCCCAGCATTTT.

CDR3 amino acids: CASSRTIQETQYF. The CDR3, as DNA: TGTGCCAGCTCACGGACAATACAAGAGACCCAGTACTTC. The chain combines TRBV18 with TRBJ2-5, with a tentative D call TRBD1 (5 bases). Germline V gene data show CDR1 as KGHSH and CDR2 as LQKENI. The CDR3 totals 13 residues. V was pared by 4 bases and J by 2 bases, with 8 bases between.

This chain uses TRBV27 with TRBJ2-7; D remains unclear. The ends were cut back, 6 bases at V and 4 bases at J, with 13 bases in the middle. Germline V gives CDR1 MNHEY, CDR2 SMNVEV (reference sequence). The CDR3 is 13 residues long. CDR3 residues: CASRTLLPYEQYF. CDR3 DNA sequence: TGTGCCAGCAGGACCCTACTACCGTACGAGCAGTACTTC.

This rearrangement joins TRBV5-1 to TRBJ2-3, with unresolved D. Deletions cut 2 bases from V and 6 bases from J, with 13 bases between. This CDR3 is 14 amino acids long. Germline CDR1 and CDR2: SGHRS and YFSETQ. The CDR3 region is CASSFGGPDDTQYF. CDR3 bases: TGCGCCAGCAGCTTTGGCGGACCCGATGATACGCAGTATTTT. The full variable domain, rest sourced from reference TRBV5-1 and TRBJ2-3, is KAGVTQTPRYLIKTRGQQVTLSCSPISGHRSVSWYQQTPGQGLQFLFEYFSETQRNKGNFPGRFSGRQFSNSRSEMNVSTLELGDSALYLCASSFGGPDDTQYFGPGTRLTVL.

V and J are TRBV10-1 and TRBJ2-7; 12 bases align to TRBD2. Germline V gives CDR1 WNHNN, CDR2 SYGVQD (reference sequence). The CDR3 length is 19 residues. Germline trimming cut 5 bases from V and 3 bases from J; bases unmatched to any gene: 17. The CDR3 DNA sequence: TGCGCCAGCAGTCCCGGGACTAGCGGGTCGGTCGGGGGTATCTACGAGCAGTACTTC. It specifies CASSPGTSGSVGGIYEQYF.

The V call is TRBV9, the J call TRBJ2-7; TRBD1 is a possible D gene (6 bases). The V gene's germline CDR1 is SGDLS and CDR2 YYNGEE. There are 15 residues in the CDR3. The V gene lost 3 bases and the J gene lost 3 bases, with 16 bases spanning the gap. CDR3 bases: TGTGCCAGCAGCGCGAGAGCCCAGGGGCTCTACGAGCAGTACTTC. Amino acids: CASSARAQGLYEQYF.

This clone was seen once. V gene TRBV7-9 combines with J gene TRBJ1-1; TRBD1 matches at 8 bases. V shed 10 bases and J 3 bases; nucleotides not matched to a gene: 7. This CDR3 has 13 amino acids. Germline values: CDR1 SEHNR, CDR2 FQNEAQ (reference sequence). The CDR3 is CAKQQGADTEAFF. DNA for the CDR3: TGTGCCAAACAGCAGGGGGCGGACACTGAAGCTTTCTTT.